This T cell receptor beta chain comes out of a study of T cell repertoires in cytomegalovirus infection. Study background: An indication of both CMV infection and matching HLA type came from public TCR beta signatures. Whole-study results and caveats: CMV-specific TCR beta clonotypes restricted by HLA-C were the ones dominating the ex vivo response.

Germline CDR1 SGHTA, CDR2 FQGNSA. This CDR3 is 16 amino acids long. With V trimmed by 2 bases and J by 4 bases, 11 bases remained unmatched. With respect to this clonotype: The antigen remains unidentified.

TCRdb re-derived calls from the reads in MiXCR, one entry per CDR3 protein. Of more than 350,000 distinct CDR3 sequences in the sample, roughly a third were seen once. J is TRBJ2-7 and V is TRBV7-2, with TRBD2 identical over 7 bases. The source material was PBMCs. The clonotype comes from a human donor in good health (CMV status not recorded). Some clones in this sample may be carry-over from other donors' samples. The CDR3 nucleotides read TGTGCCAGCAGCTTATTGGGGGGGGGAACAAATTACGAGCAGTACTTC. It yields the protein CASSLLGGGTNYEQYF.